The 24 T cell receptor beta chains reported below all come from one sample, sequenced in a study of beta chain features in type 1 diabetes. Study conclusions and caveats: Type 1 diabetes patients had moderately but significantly shorter TCRB CDR3s in all four CD4+ subsets.

The isolated RNA, all of it, was reverse transcribed, so expressed TCRB transcripts were what got sequenced. The repertoire was sequenced with immunoSEQ multiplex PCR; TCRdb's copy has only in-frame clones and lacks some. This table has 310,000 or so clones, roughly 8.8% appearing once. For these receptors, no antigen is known. Source material: central memory CD4+ T cells from blood. All receptors derive from a man aged 25 to 45 with type 1 diabetes.

The V gene is TRBV4-2, the J gene TRBJ1-4; a possible D gene is TRBD1 (5 bases). Germline V gives CDR1 LGHNA, CDR2 YNFKEQ. The ends were cut back, 6 bases at V and 10 bases at J, with 18 bases in the middle. This CDR3 has 14 residues. The CDR3 nucleotides read TGTGCCAGCAGGCTCGGGGCTGGAGGGCGAAAACTGTTTTTT. Translation: CASRLGAGGRKLFF.

This chain connects TRBV29-1 to TRBJ1-2, with D possibly being TRBD1 (6 bases). V was cut by 4 bases and J by 8 bases, with 17 bases left in between. The germline gives CDR1 SQVTM, CDR2 ANQGSEA. CDR3 size: 13 residues. CDR3 DNA: TGCAGCGTTGTGGGGACAACTACCTTCGGCTACACCTTC. Translated, it gives CSVVGTTTFGYTF.

The chain couples TRBV15 to TRBJ1-5; a weak D match, TRBD1 (6 bases). The CDR3 is 14 amino acids. Trimming removed 0 bases from V and 7 bases from J, with 10 bases in between. Germline V gene sequence: CDR1 LNHNV, CDR2 YYDKDF (reference sequence). CDR3 residues: CATSRDHGGQPQHF. DNA of the CDR3: TGTGCCACCAGCAGAGATCATGGGGGCCAGCCCCAGCATTTT.

There are a few counts of this clone. This chain joins TRBV28 and TRBJ2-7; D not resolved. The V end lost 2 bases, the J end lost 1 base, and 9 bases lay between the germline ends. The CDR3 has 14 amino acids. Germline values: CDR1 MDHEN, CDR2 SYDVKM. The CDR3 loop is CASSLGGRSYEQYF. For the CDR3, the DNA is TGTGCCAGCAGTTTAGGTGGCCGTTCCTACGAGCAGTACTTC.

This clone was observed at least ten times. V and J are TRBV9 and TRBJ1-6; no firm D call. The germline V gene encodes CDR1 SGDLS and CDR2 YYNGEE. Trimming shortened V by 0 bases and J by 0 bases, and 13 bases separated the two germline ends. The CDR3 spans 18 residues. CDR3 nucleotides: TGTGCCAGCAGCGTAGGGGGTTCTGGGAGCTCCTATAATTCACCCCTCCACTTT. Translation gives CASSVGGSGSSYNSPLHF.

V gene TRBV6-5 combines with J gene TRBJ1-1; 7 bases fit TRBD1. The CDR3 consists of 13 residues. Unmatched junction bases numbered 3, after V lost 7 bases and J lost 1 base. Germline CDR1 is MNHEY and CDR2 is SVGAGI. Here the CDR3 reads CASKRTGNTEAFF. Written as DNA, the CDR3 is TGTGCCAGCAAGAGGACAGGGAACACTGAAGCTTTCTTT.

The chain combines TRBV6-1 with TRBJ2-7; D is perhaps TRBD1 (5 bases). This CDR3 region has 11 residues. CDR1 is MNHNS, CDR2 SASEGT, per germline. Trimming left V 6 bases short and J 6 bases short, with 9 bases between. Here the CDR3 DNA reads TGTGCCAGCAGCAGGGTAGGCGAGCAGTACTTC. As protein: CASSRVGEQYF.

In this sample, this clone turned up a few times. The chain employs TRBV27 and TRBJ2-7; no firm D call. CDR3 length: 10 amino acids. Germline CDR1 MNHEY, CDR2 SMNVEV (reference sequence). The V gene lost 9 bases and the J gene lost 0 bases, with 3 bases spanning the gap. In nucleotides, the CDR3 is TGTGCCAGGGCCTCCTACGAGCAGTACTTC. Amino acid sequence: CARASYEQYF.

In its sample, this clone was seen a few times. The rearrangement joins TRBV27 to TRBJ2-2; D is unresolved. This CDR3 spans 13 amino acids. From germline, CDR1 is MNHEY and CDR2 SMNVEV (reference sequence). With 4 bases removed from V and 6 bases from J, the gap between germline ends came to 9 bases. The chain's CDR3 is CASSSRHAGELFF. CDR3 in DNA: TGTGCCAGCAGTTCAAGACACGCCGGGGAGCTGTTTTTT.

This clone was seen only a few times. V usage is TRBV7-2 and J usage is TRBJ1-2; 8 bases fit TRBD1. The CDR3 covers 15 residues. The J segment lost 2 bases and the V segment lost 5 bases, leaving 7 bases of the junction unmatched. Looked up from germline, CDR1 is SGHTA and CDR2 is FQGNSA. The CDR3 sequence: CASSPTTGANYGYTF. CDR3 sequence (DNA): TGTGCCAGCAGCCCGACGACAGGGGCCAACTATGGCTACACCTTC.

This clone was recorded a few times. The gene calls are TRBV2 and TRBJ2-7; possibly TRBD2 for D (6 bases). CDR3 size: 16 residues. The V end lost 2 bases, the J end lost 6 bases, and 20 bases lay between the germline ends. CDR1 is SNHLY, CDR2 FYNNEI, per germline. The CDR3 loop reads CASSETWRQGGTEQYF. The CDR3 region has the DNA TGTGCCAGCAGTGAAACCTGGAGGCAGGGCGGGACCGAGCAGTACTTC.

Only a few counts were recorded for this clone. The gene calls are TRBV18 and TRBJ2-3, with D hard to call. The CDR3 totals 12 residues. Trimming removed 6 bases from V and 6 bases from J, with 10 bases in between. Germline CDR1 is KGHSH and CDR2 is LQKENI. CDR3 residues: CASSLSRDTQYF. In nucleotides, the CDR3 is TGTGCCAGCTCGCTTTCCAGGGATACGCAGTATTTT.

The rearrangement joins TRBV5-1 to TRBJ2-7, with TRBD1 matching 9 bases. J gave up 10 bases and V 3 bases, and 5 bases lay outside the gene matches. CDR3 length: 12 residues. Germline V gives CDR1 SGHRS, CDR2 YFSETQ. The CDR3 sequence is CASSWTGVGQYF. The DNA of the CDR3 is TGCGCCAGCAGCTGGACAGGGGTCGGTCAGTACTTC.

The genes are TRBV13 and TRBJ1-5; 9 nucleotides align to TRBD1. V dropped 7 bases and J dropped 4; count of bases not matched to a gene: 5. The CDR3 has 14 amino acids. Germline values: CDR1 PRHDT, CDR2 FYEKMQ (reference sequence). The CDR3 sequence is CASNNRGLNQPQHF. The DNA of the CDR3 is TGTGCCAGCAACAACAGGGGGCTAAATCAGCCCCAGCATTTT.

The chain recombines TRBV6-5 with TRBJ2-2; TRBD2 matches at 10 bases. Germline V CDR1 and CDR2: MNHEY, SVGAGI. The CDR3 is 15 amino acids. Germline trimming cut 6 bases from V and 4 bases from J; bases unmatched to any gene: 5. The CDR3 sequence: CASRIAGGLTGELFF. The CDR3 DNA is TGTGCCAGCAGAATAGCGGGGGGTCTCACCGGGGAGCTGTTTTTT.

The J gene is TRBJ1-2, the V gene TRBV2; 7 positions agree with TRBD1. The V gene end was trimmed by 3 bases and the J gene end by 4 bases; junction bases not matched to a gene: 2. The length of the CDR3 is 13 residues. The germline CDR1 and CDR2 sequences are SNHLY and FYNNEI. The CDR3 reads CASSEGQLYGYTF. In nucleotides, the CDR3 is TGTGCCAGCAGTGAGGGACAGCTCTATGGCTACACCTTC. The full variable domain, in which reference TRBV2 and TRBJ1-2 provide the parts outside the CDR3, is EPEVTQTPSHQVTQMGQEVILRCVPISNHLYFYWYRQILGQKVEFLVSFYNNEISEKSEIFDDQFSVERPDGSNFTLKIRSTKLEDSAMYFCASSEGQLYGYTFGSGTRLTVV.

This clone was seen repeatedly, ten times or more. The J gene is TRBJ2-3, the V gene TRBV5-1; 10 bases match TRBD1. The V segment lost 4 bases and the J segment 4 bases; nucleotides outside the gene matches: 3. From germline, CDR1 is SGHRS and CDR2 YFSETQ. This CDR3 region has 14 residues. CDR3 amino acids: CASSIGQGADTQYF. CDR3 nucleotides: TGCGCCAGCAGCATTGGACAGGGGGCAGATACGCAGTATTTT.

The V call is TRBV7-2, the J call TRBJ2-1, with D unclear. This CDR3 spans 12 amino acids. The germline gives CDR1 SGHTA, CDR2 FQGNSA. The V and J ends lost 1 base and 10 bases respectively, with 8 bases between them. The CDR3 nucleotides read TGTGCCAGCAGCTTAGAGGTGGCAGAGCAGTTCTTC. This codes for CASSLEVAEQFF.

The chain employs TRBV7-2 and TRBJ1-1, with TRBD1 matching 9 bases. Germline trimming cut 4 bases from V and 2 bases from J; bases unmatched to any gene: 8. Per germline, CDR1 SGHTA and CDR2 FQGNSA. The CDR3 has 16 amino acids. The CDR3 here is CASSSRQGGRNTEAFF. The DNA for the CDR3 is TGTGCCAGCAGCTCCCGACAGGGGGGGAGAAACACTGAAGCTTTCTTT.

This clone came up a few times. The rearrangement uses TRBV6-1 and TRBJ2-1; TRBD1 is a possible D gene (5 bases). Germline lookup yields CDR1 MNHNS and CDR2 SASEGT. Between the trimmed V and J ends, which lost 2 bases and 7 bases, there was a span of 24 bases. The CDR3 covers 18 residues. Written as DNA, the CDR3 is TGTGCCAGCAGTGAATCTGTAGGCAGGGTAATCCAGAGGAATGAGCAGTTCTTC. Translating gives CASSESVGRVIQRNEQFF.

The rearrangement links TRBV12-5 to TRBJ2-5, with a weak D call TRBD1 (6 bases). Germline CDR1 reads LGHNT; CDR2 reads FRNRAP. The CDR3 contains 12 residues. With 6 bases removed from V and 6 bases from J, the gap between germline ends came to 11 bases. The CDR3 is CASGQGIQTQYF. DNA for the CDR3: TGTGCTAGTGGACAGGGTATTCAGACCCAGTACTTC.

This clone was found a few times. V gene TRBV30 combines with J gene TRBJ1-2; a weak D match, TRBD1 (5 bases). The CDR3 totals 13 residues. Germline lookup yields CDR1 GTSNPN and CDR2 SVGIG (reference sequence). V shed 4 bases and J shed 4 bases, with 13 bases lying between them. The CDR3 here is CAWKRQGSYGYTF. CDR3 in DNA: TGTGCCTGGAAACGGCAGGGAAGCTATGGCTACACCTTC. Looking up the rest from reference TRBV30 and TRBJ1-2 gives the full variable domain: SQTIHQWPATLVQPVGSPLSLECTVEGTSNPNLYWYRQAAGRGLQLLFYSVGIGQISSEVPQNLSASRPQDRQFILSSKKLLLSDSGFYLCAWKRQGSYGYTFGSGTRLTVV.

This chain links TRBV11-2 with TRBJ2-1, with 7 bases fitting TRBD1. Germline V gives CDR1 SGHAT, CDR2 FQNNGV. V dropped 3 bases and J dropped 1; count of bases not matched to a gene: 3. The CDR3 runs to 15 residues. The CDR3 coding sequence is TGTGCCAGCAGCTTTGGGGGACAGTCCTACAATGAGCAGTTCTTC. Protein sequence: CASSFGGQSYNEQFF.

This chain uses TRBV27 with TRBJ1-1; no definite D call. The germline V and J ends were trimmed by 7 bases and 0 bases, with 9 bases remaining between them. This CDR3 spans 13 amino acids. The germline V gene encodes CDR1 MNHEY and CDR2 SMNVEV (reference sequence). The CDR3 DNA is TGTGCCAGCAAGTCTCTGATGAACACTGAAGCTTTCTTT. Translated, it gives CASKSLMNTEAFF.